This T cell receptor (beta chain) was captured by sequencing in a study of shared clonotypes between healthy human individuals. Background on the study: Donors consisted of two women and a few men between 18 and 49. Notes on the study in general: It was the few donors that limited the genetic and exposure-history diversity represented.

Over several immunoSEQ plates, each subset's genomic DNA was distributed in even portions. In the authors' methods: Owing to the provision of junction-only sequences devoid of quality scores by immunoSEQ, filtering differed. TCRdb keeps only in-frame clones here, not all; method: immunoSEQ multiplex PCR. The V and J calls and clone size come from that table; D and trimming were worked out from the DNA. The sample lists around 440,000 clones; roughly three quarters were seen once. V lost 0 bases, J lost 3 bases, and 9 bases lay in between. Germline V CDR1 and CDR2: KGHSH, LQKENI. CDR3 length equals 14 residues. Details on this clone: The antigen remains undetermined.

This chain connects TRBV18 to TRBJ2-7; D unclear. The material sequenced was PBMCs. The clonotype was recovered from a woman aged 35 to 49 in good health. Some clones in this sample may be carry-over from other donors' samples. This CDR3 is CASSPPLRDYEQYF. The CDR3 DNA reads as TGTGCCAGCTCACCACCCCTTAGGGACTACGAGCAGTACTTC.